This T cell receptor beta chain came from a study of radiotherapy plus CTLA-4 blockade in lung cancer. Profiled with immunoSEQ multiplex PCR; TCRdb holds only in-frame clones, not every one. The table shows about 98,000 clones, with roughly 80% occurring only once. The V gene's germline CDR1 is KGHSH and CDR2 LQKENI. There are 15 residues in the CDR3. The V end was cut by 0 bases, the J end by 6 bases, with 12 bases between. The rearrangement joins TRBV18 to TRBJ1-5; no clear D. The input for sequencing was peripheral blood, taken from a patient treated with radiotherapy plus ipilimumab. The TCR was taken from a human donor with non-small cell lung cancer who had a partial response to radiotherapy plus ipilimumab. The CDR3 sequence is CASSPPGGTGQPQHF. In DNA, the CDR3 is TGTGCCAGCTCACCACCAGGCGGCACCGGTCAGCCCCAGCATTTT.